The clone carrying this TCR beta chain came up a few times. Its target is unknown. The record originates from a study of CD8 T cells in ankylosing spondylitis. Broader study findings: In ankylosing spondylitis blood, a motif of roughly 8 highly homologous TCR beta variants appeared characteristic. Disease-linked clones had a CD8+ phenotype and relatively low frequency in peripheral blood. There was reportedly significant enrichment of clones that were disease-linked in matched ankylosing spondylitis synovial fluid.

Library preparation for TCR beta used quantitative 5'-RACE with molecular barcodes. TCRdb analysed the 5' RACE reads with MiXCR anew, one entry per CDR3 protein. The top ten clones hold over 10% of a sample with under 450,000 distinct CDR3 sequences, 20% of them seen once. Sample: blood, either unsorted or a sorted T cell fraction (not recorded which). This TCR derives from a male donor with ankylosing spondylitis or in good health (not recorded which).

Here the CDR3 reads CASKPTSSGGAGEQFF. CDR3 nucleotides: TGTGCCAGCAAGCCGACTTCTAGCGGGGGGGCAGGTGAGCAGTTCTTC. This chain connects TRBV28 to TRBJ2-1, with 12 bases identical to TRBD2. The V gene end was trimmed by 7 bases and the J gene end by 9 bases; junction bases not matched to a gene: 13. Germline V lookup: CDR1 MDHEN, CDR2 SYDVKM. The CDR3 sequence is 16 residues long.